The next 3 T cell receptor beta chains were all read from a single sample in a study of T-cell reconstitution after alpha-beta-depleted transplantation in children. Library preparation (for TCRbeta) was performed with unique molecular identifiers. TCRdb re-derived calls from the PCR reads in MiXCR, one entry per CDR3 protein. The sample lists approximately 200,000 distinct CDR3 sequences, more than 14% occurring once. Sample: PBMCs from the stem cell graft donor, taken from the stem cell graft. All receptors come from a human donor who donated a stem cell graft to a child with acute lymphoblastic leukemia.

This rearrangement joins TRBV5-4 to TRBJ2-2; D call uncertain. This CDR3 contains 16 residues. Germline V gives CDR1 SGHNT, CDR2 YYREEE (reference sequence). V lost 0 bases and J lost 6, with 15 bases in between. In DNA form, the CDR3 reads TGTGCCAGCAGCTTGGCCCTGGGCGGTTCGTCCGGGGAGCTGTTTTTT. Its protein product is CASSLALGGSSGELFF.

This clonotype came up many times. J is TRBJ2-1 and V is TRBV10-3, with 14 bases matching TRBD2. The V gene end was trimmed by 7 bases and the J gene end by 7 bases; junction bases not matched to a gene: 6. The germline gives CDR1 ENHRY, CDR2 SYGVKD. The CDR3 is made up of 15 amino acids. Here the CDR3 DNA reads TGTGCCATCAAAGGGACTAGCGGGAGTGGTAATGAGCAGTTCTTC. This sequence encodes CAIKGTSGSGNEQFF.

As to this clonotype: Just one base apart from a much larger clone, this may be a read error. The J gene is TRBJ2-5, the V gene TRBV29-1; TRBD2 matches 11 bases. The CDR3 extends over 14 amino acids. From germline, CDR1 is SQVTM and CDR2 ANQGSEA. CDR3 bases: TGCAGCGTTGAAGATGGGACTAGCGGAGAGACCCAGTGCTTC. Residues: CSVEDGTSGETQCF.